This T cell receptor (beta chain) stems from a study of blood T cell repertoires in COVID-19. Study-level information: The analysed material was cDNA or gDNA that came from T cells, B-cell-depleted T cells, or PBMCs.

V lost 5 bases, J lost 0 bases, and 14 bases lay in between. The CDR3 is made up of 15 amino acids. Germline-derived CDR1 and CDR2 are SGHAT and FQNNGV. Clones were sequenced by immunoSEQ multiplex PCR, and TCRdb holds only the in-frame ones, with some missing. The sample has about 340,000 clones; around nine tenths are singletons. This receptor was taken from a woman in her 70s with COVID-19, enrolled during active disease. The J gene is TRBJ2-7, the V gene TRBV11-2, with a tentative D call TRBD2 (6 bases). The sample comprised peripheral blood. CDR3 protein: CASSLTGDSSYEQYF. The CDR3 DNA reads TGTGCCAGCAGCCTCACGGGGGACTCCTCCTACGAGCAGTACTTC.